These T cell receptor beta chains were read from a single sample in a study of blood T cell repertoires in COVID-19. Here immunoSEQ multiplex PCR was the method, and the copy in TCRdb shows in-frame clones only, minus some. The table includes about 340,000 clones, about 89% detected once. The specimen was peripheral blood. These receptors were taken from a woman between 45 and 65 years old with COVID-19, enrolled during active disease. The CDR3 runs from the conserved cysteine through the conserved F or W. D genes are given only for firm matches. Clone size is stated in some rows and not others, as once, few, many or a class when expanded.

cdr3_nt,cdr3_aa,d_call,v_call,j_call,clone_size
TGCAGCGTTGCTCAGCGGCGGCACAATGAGCAGTTCTTC,CSVAQRRHNEQFF,.,TRBV29-1,TRBJ2-1,.
TGTGCCAGCAGCGTTCCTCAGGGTGGCAGTTTCAATGAGCAGTTCTTC,CASSVPQGGSFNEQFF,.,TRBV9,TRBJ2-1,.
TGTGCCAGCAGCTTCCTGGACGGGAGGGCCTCCGATACGCAGTATTTT,CASSFLDGRASDTQYF,TRBD2,TRBV5-5,TRBJ2-3,once
TGTGCCAGCAGGGGGACTAGCGGGAATAAAAACATTCAGTACTTC,CASRGTSGNKNIQYF,TRBD2,TRBV6-5,TRBJ2-4,.
TGCGCCAGCAGACACCCTCGGGCCGGGGAGCTGTTTTTT,CASRHPRAGELFF,.,TRBV5-1,TRBJ2-2,.
TGTGCCAGCAGCCCTACTCTTCGGACAACCGAAGAGCAGTACTTC,CASSPTLRTTEEQYF,.,TRBV11-3,TRBJ2-7,.
TGTGCCAGCAGCCCGGGGGTCTCCGAGCAGTACTTC,CASSPGVSEQYF,.,TRBV7-9,TRBJ2-7,.
TGTGCCACCAGTGATTCCTTGACTAGCGCAGGCAATGAGCAGTTCTTC,CATSDSLTSAGNEQFF,TRBD2,TRBV24-1,TRBJ2-1,.
TGTGCCAGCAGTTACTCGAGAGCCTACGAGCAGTACTTC,CASSYSRAYEQYF,.,TRBV6-5,TRBJ2-7,.
TGTGCCAGTACATGGGGGACAGGAAAATCCTACGAGCAGTACTTC,CASTWGTGKSYEQYF,TRBD1,TRBV19,TRBJ2-7,.
TGCGCCAGCAGCTTGTCGGGACAGCCCTACGAGCAGTACTTC,CASSLSGQPYEQYF,TRBD1,TRBV5-1,TRBJ2-7,.
TGTGCCACCAGTGATTTTAGGCGGGACGCCACAGATACGCAGTATTTT,CATSDFRRDATDTQYF,.,TRBV24-1,TRBJ2-3,.
TGTGCCAGCAGCTTTCAAACCGGGACTAACAATGAGCAGTTCTTC,CASSFQTGTNNEQFF,TRBD2,TRBV11-1,TRBJ2-1,.
TGTGCCAGCAGCCAAGATCCGGGGTCGGGCACTGAAGCTTTCTTT,CASSQDPGSGTEAFF,.,TRBV4-2,TRBJ1-1,.
TGTGCCAGCAGCGCCGGCGGACAGGCCTCTAACTATGGCTACACCTTC,CASSAGGQASNYGYTF,TRBD1,TRBV9,TRBJ1-2,.
TGTGCCACCAGCGAACGCACGGGACTAGCCGGCGATGAGCAGTTCTTC,CATSERTGLAGDEQFF,TRBD2,TRBV24-1,TRBJ2-1,.
TGTGCCAGCAGTGAGGGGACAGGGAACGGTGGCTACACCTTC,CASSEGTGNGGYTF,TRBD1,TRBV7-3,TRBJ1-2,.
TGTGCCAGCAGCTTAGATGGGACTAGCGGGAGTGGAAATGAGCAGTTCTTC,CASSLDGTSGSGNEQFF,TRBD2,TRBV7-6,TRBJ2-1,.
TGTGCCAGCAGCCAGGGGGGAACAATGGCCTTTGAAGCTTTCTTT,CASSQGGTMAFEAFF,.,TRBV3-1/TRBV3-2,TRBJ1-1,.
TGTGCCAGTAGATCATCCCGAATAGGGGAAAGGGCATTC,CASRSSRIGERAF,.,TRBV19,TRBJ1-2,.
TGCAGCGTTCCAGTTCCAGATACGCAGTATTTT,CSVPVPDTQYF,.,TRBV29-1,TRBJ2-3,.
TGTGCCAGTAGTATGGGCAGAAACTCTGGAAACACCATATATTTT,CASSMGRNSGNTIYF,.,TRBV19,TRBJ1-3,.
TGTGCCAGCAGTTACTCGCGGGCAGGGGACACCGGGGAGCTGTTTTTT,CASSYSRAGDTGELFF,.,TRBV6-5,TRBJ2-2,once
TGTGCCAGCAGTTTCGCGGGTTGGGCCAACGTCCTGACTTTC,CASSFAGWANVLTF,.,TRBV6-5,TRBJ2-6,.
TGTGCCAGCAGTACTCCGGGACAGGGGACGGGTCAGCCCCAGCATTTT,CASSTPGQGTGQPQHF,TRBD1,TRBV28,TRBJ1-5,.
TGCGCCAGCAGTGAAGGGTGGGACAGAACCTACGAGCAGTACTTC,CASSEGWDRTYEQYF,TRBD1,TRBV10-2,TRBJ2-7,.
TGTGCCAGCAGTAGACAGGGCTCTGTTTCTGGGGCCAACGTCCTGACTTTC,CASSRQGSVSGANVLTF,TRBD1,TRBV27,TRBJ2-6,.
TGCAGCGTTGGCGGGACCTACGAGCAGTACTTC,CSVGGTYEQYF,.,TRBV29-1,TRBJ2-7,.
TGCGCCAGCAGCCTATACCGGACAGAAATAGCGGGAGTGGGGCCCTACGAGCAGTACTTC,CASSLYRTEIAGVGPYEQYF,TRBD2,TRBV4-1,TRBJ2-7,.
TGTGCCAGCAGAAGGGACTTGTACAATGAGCAGTTCTTC,CASRRDLYNEQFF,.,TRBV12-3/TRBV12-4,TRBJ2-1,.
TGCGCCAGCAGCCAAGACCAGGGACTCAGTGCCTACGAGCAGTACTTC,CASSQDQGLSAYEQYF,.,TRBV4-3,TRBJ2-7,.
TGTGCCAGCAGTTCCCCGACTAGCGGGAGGGACGAGCAGTACTTC,CASSSPTSGRDEQYF,TRBD2,TRBV6-5,TRBJ2-7,.
TGTGCCAGCAGTTACAGGACAGGGATGCGGACTGAAGCTTTCTTT,CASSYRTGMRTEAFF,TRBD1,TRBV6-5,TRBJ1-1,.
TGCGCCAGCAGTGCATCAACGGGGGGAGGAGTAAATGAGCAGTTCTTC,CASSASTGGGVNEQFF,TRBD2,TRBV10-2,TRBJ2-1,.
TGTGCCACCAAGTATAGCGGGGCAAGCTACGAGCAGTACTTC,CATKYSGASYEQYF,TRBD2,TRBV2,TRBJ2-7,many
TGCAGCGTCAAAAGGGGTAGCGGGAGGGACAATGAGCAGTTCTTC,CSVKRGSGRDNEQFF,TRBD2,TRBV29-1,TRBJ2-1,.
TGCGCCAGCAGTGAGGGACAAAGCTCCTACAATGAGCAGTTCTTC,CASSEGQSSYNEQFF,.,TRBV10-1,TRBJ2-1,once
TGTGCCTGGAGTGGACAGGGCAATCAGCCCCAGCATTTT,CAWSGQGNQPQHF,.,TRBV30,TRBJ1-5,many
TGTGCCAGCAGAGACCCGGGACAGGGGGTAAACGGGGCCAACGTCCTGACTTTC,CASRDPGQGVNGANVLTF,TRBD1,TRBV27,TRBJ2-6,.
TGTGCCAGCAGCCCAGGGCCGAACGAGCAGTACTTC,CASSPGPNEQYF,.,TRBV14,TRBJ2-7,.
TGCAGTGCTAGTACCGGGACAGGGGTCCCAGATACGCAGTATTTT,CSASTGTGVPDTQYF,TRBD1,TRBV20-1,TRBJ2-3,once
TGTGCCAGCTCCCCCCGGACAGGCGAAGAGACCCAGTACTTC,CASSPRTGEETQYF,TRBD1,TRBV18,TRBJ2-5,.
TGCGCCAGCAGCTCCACTGGACAGGGGCCGAATCAGCCCCAGCATTTT,CASSSTGQGPNQPQHF,TRBD1,TRBV4-1,TRBJ1-5,few
TGTGCCACCTCCCCCGGGACTAGCGGGAGAGGGGAGCTGTTTTTT,CATSPGTSGRGELFF,TRBD2,TRBV19,TRBJ2-2,few
TGCGCCAGCAGCCAAGCTGAGGGATTAGACTCCTACAATGAGCAGTTCTTC,CASSQAEGLDSYNEQFF,.,TRBV4-3,TRBJ2-1,.
TGTGCCAGCAGCAAAAACAGGGACGGCTACACCTTC,CASSKNRDGYTF,.,TRBV5-6,TRBJ1-2,.
TGTGCCAACCCGGCAGACAGGCCCAACTATGGCTACACCTTC,CANPADRPNYGYTF,.,TRBV7-4,TRBJ1-2,.
TGTGCCAGCAGCCGAGTCCAGGGGGCAGGGACTGAAGCTTTCTTT,CASSRVQGAGTEAFF,TRBD1,TRBV14,TRBJ1-1,.
TGTGCCAGCAGCAGCCAAAACACCGGGGAGCTGTTTTTT,CASSSQNTGELFF,.,TRBV5-5,TRBJ2-2,few
TGCAGCGTCCTAAGGACTAGCGGGAACACCGGGGAGCTGTTTTTT,CSVLRTSGNTGELFF,TRBD2,TRBV29-1,TRBJ2-2,.
TGTGCCAGCAGTGAATTCGTCGGGACAGGGGTAAAACTGTTTTTT,CASSEFVGTGVKLFF,TRBD1,TRBV25-1,TRBJ1-4,.
TGTGCCAGCAGTCCGGTCGGCAGGGTGACCTACGAGCAGTACTTC,CASSPVGRVTYEQYF,.,TRBV27,TRBJ2-7,.
TGCGCCAGCAGTAAAACCGGGACAGGGAGAACCAAAAACATTCAGTACTTC,CASSKTGTGRTKNIQYF,TRBD1,TRBV5-1,TRBJ2-4,.
TGTGCCAGCAGCCAAGAAAGCGTTTTGGGGGCAGGGTACAATGAGCAGTTCTTC,CASSQESVLGAGYNEQFF,.,TRBV14,TRBJ2-1,.